The table lists the clone carrying this TCR beta chain with many counts. These data belong to a study of neurological immune-mediated disorders. The cDNA was produced through 5'RACE with 10-nucleotide random UMIs. MiXCR was run by TCRdb on the 5' RACE reads, yielding one entry per CDR3 protein. The sample holds fewer than 45,000 distinct CDR3 sequences, 2.5% seen once. This CDR3 is built from 15 residues. The V segment lost 4 bases and the J segment 1 base; nucleotides outside the gene matches: 8. Germline V gene data show CDR1 as SGHRS and CDR2 as YFSETQ. Sequencing was carried out using PBMCs. The TCR originated in a man under 40 with multiple sclerosis. The rearrangement joins TRBV5-1 to TRBJ2-7; 7 positions agree with TRBD1. CDR3: CASSRDAGGSYEQYF. DNA for the CDR3: TGCGCCAGCAGCCGGGACGCAGGGGGATCCTACGAGCAGTACTTC.